This T cell receptor beta chain came from a study of beta chain features in type 1 diabetes. One heparinised draw of blood, averaging roughly 110 mL, came from each donor. Sorted populations were all over 95% pure. Expressed TCRB transcripts got sequenced, as all isolated RNA was reverse transcribed. TCRdb's copy holds only in-frame clones and misses some; the assay was immunoSEQ multiplex PCR. The sample lists fewer than 350,000 clones; 8% were seen once. Findings and caveats of the study: A definitive answer on HLA type influencing TCRB rearrangement was not reached here.

This clone was recorded a few times. What it binds is not known. V trimming: 2 bases; J trimming: 5 bases; junction bases outside the gene matches: 3. Germline V gene sequence: CDR1 SGHKS, CDR2 YYEKEE (reference sequence). The CDR3 extends over 13 amino acids. The rearrangement joins TRBV5-5 to TRBJ1-2; 7 bases are shared with TRBD1. The source material was central memory CD4+ T cells from blood. The TCR comes from a woman aged 18-29 years in good health. CDR3 region: CASSLLQGYGYTF. The CDR3 nucleotides are TGTGCCAGCAGCTTATTACAGGGGTATGGCTACACCTTC.